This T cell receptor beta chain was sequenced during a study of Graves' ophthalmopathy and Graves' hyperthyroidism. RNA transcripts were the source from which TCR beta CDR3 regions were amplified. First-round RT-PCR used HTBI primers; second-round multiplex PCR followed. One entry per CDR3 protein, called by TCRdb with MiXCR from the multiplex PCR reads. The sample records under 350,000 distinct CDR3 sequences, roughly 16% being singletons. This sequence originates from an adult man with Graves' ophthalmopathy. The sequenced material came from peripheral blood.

The CDR3 DNA reads TGTGCCAGCAGTGACGGAGGGACCCATGGCTACACCTTC. Amino acid sequence: CASSDGGTHGYTF. The chain recombines TRBV6-1 with TRBJ1-2, with D tentatively TRBD1 (5 bases). The germline V and J ends were trimmed by 3 bases and 6 bases, with 11 bases remaining between them. The germline V gene encodes CDR1 MNHNS and CDR2 SASEGT. The CDR3 has 13 residues.